This is a list of T cell receptor beta chains from one sample in a study of regulatory and conventional T cells in RAG deficiency. Using immunoSEQ multiplex PCR, the repertoire was profiled, and TCRdb retains in-frame clones only, with some absent. The sample lists about 19,000 clones, about nine tenths occurring once. This sample also belongs to another study, concerning regulatory T cells.

Sequencing was done on a sample of Tregs sorted from blood. Receptors were obtained from a human donor in good health. The CDR3 runs from the conserved cysteine through the conserved F or W. Fields, in order: CDR3 DNA, CDR3 protein, V gene, J gene, D gene, clone size. D genes are given only for firm matches. Rows give clone size only sometimes, using once, few, many, or a class for an expanded clone.

TGTGCCTGGTCCCACGCAGGGGAAAGAATAACTTTCTTT	CAWSHAGERITFF	TRBV30	TRBJ1-1	NA	NA
TGTGCCAGCAGGGTACAGGGTCCTCTCGGCTACGAGCAGTACTTC	CASRVQGPLGYEQYF	TRBV6-1	TRBJ2-7	NA	NA
TGCGCCAGCAGCTTCGGGGGTGGTTCCTACAATGAGCAGTTCTTC	CASSFGGGSYNEQFF	TRBV5-1	TRBJ2-1	NA	NA
TGTGCCAGCAGTTTAAGCCCTCGGACAGGCTCCTACAATGAGCAGTTCTTC	CASSLSPRTGSYNEQFF	TRBV28	TRBJ2-1	TRBD1	NA
TGTGCCAGCAGCTTGGGGGGGCTCGATCAGCCCCAGCATTTT	CASSLGGLDQPQHF	TRBV7-8	TRBJ1-5	NA	NA
TGTGCCAGCAGTTTCTCGACAATAAGTGAAAAACTGTTTTTT	CASSFSTISEKLFF	TRBV28	TRBJ1-4	NA	NA
TGCGCCAGCAGCATTACAGGAAGCTCCTACGAGCAGTACTTC	CASSITGSSYEQYF	TRBV5-1	TRBJ2-7	NA	NA
TGTGCCAGCAGTCTCTTCGCGAACACCGGGGAGCTGTTTTTT	CASSLFANTGELFF	TRBV6-1	TRBJ2-2	NA	once
TGCGCCAGCAGCCAAGAGCTGCCGTACGAGCAGTACTTC	CASSQELPYEQYF	TRBV4-1	TRBJ2-7	NA	NA
TGCGCCAGCAGCTTGGGAGGGGGGGGCGCGGCCAACACAGATACGCAGTATTTT	CASSLGGGGAANTDTQYF	TRBV5-1	TRBJ2-3	NA	NA
TGTGCCAGCAGTTTACAGGCGAGGGGGGGCTACGAGCAGTACTTC	CASSLQARGGYEQYF	TRBV25-1	TRBJ2-7	NA	NA
TGTGCCAGCACCACGGGGGTGGGGGGCTCGCAGTATTTT	CASTTGVGGSQYF	TRBV11-2	TRBJ2-3	NA	NA
TGTGCCAGCAGCTCACTAAGCAGGGTGGACACTGAAGCTTTCTTT	CASSSLSRVDTEAFF	TRBV5-8	TRBJ1-1	NA	NA
TGTGCCAGCAGCGCACGACTAGCGGGGGAAAGGGTTACGCAGTATTTT	CASSARLAGERVTQYF	TRBV9	TRBJ2-3	TRBD2	NA
TGTGCCAGCAGTTTATCTCCCCCACGGGAGGGGTCCTACAATGAGCAGTTCTTC	CASSLSPPREGSYNEQFF	TRBV28	TRBJ2-1	TRBD2	NA
TGCGCCAGCAGCTTTAGGGAGAACACTGAAGCTTTCTTT	CASSFRENTEAFF	TRBV5-1	TRBJ1-1	NA	NA
TGTGCCGCTGGGGGGCCATCTGAGGAGACCCAGTACTTC	CAAGGPSEETQYF	TRBV2	TRBJ2-5	NA	NA
TGTGCCAGCAGCCCTAAAACAGGGGCTGGAAACACCATATATTTT	CASSPKTGAGNTIYF	TRBV13	TRBJ1-3	TRBD1	NA
TGCAGCGTTGCCAGGTTAAACTATGGCTACACCTTC	CSVARLNYGYTF	TRBV29-1	TRBJ1-2	NA	NA
TGTGCCAGCACTTATGGCCGGGGCCCACTGTTTTTT	CASTYGRGPLFF	TRBV5-5	TRBJ1-4	NA	NA
TGTGCCAGTAGTGACAGCGGGAACTCCTACGAGCAGTACTTC	CASSDSGNSYEQYF	TRBV19	TRBJ2-7	TRBD2	NA
TGTGCCAGCAGCCCATTAGAGGGGCAGTTCTTC	CASSPLEGQFF	TRBV6-1	TRBJ2-1	NA	NA
TGTGCCAGTAGTTGGGCGGGAGGGCCCACCGGGGAGCTGTTTTTT	CASSWAGGPTGELFF	TRBV19	TRBJ2-2	TRBD2	NA
TGTGCCAGCAGCCTTTCTAGCAGCTCTGGGGCCAACGTCCTGACTTTC	CASSLSSSSGANVLTF	TRBV7-8	TRBJ2-6	NA	NA
TGTGCCAGCTCCCCTGGGGGGGCCATTCAGCCCCAGCATTTT	CASSPGGAIQPQHF	TRBV18	TRBJ1-5	NA	NA
TGTGCCAGCAGTTTCTTAAAGGGCAGGGACTACTATGGCTACACCTTC	CASSFLKGRDYYGYTF	TRBV27	TRBJ1-2	NA	NA
TGTGCCAGCAGACGCTTACCCTACGAGCAGTACTTC	CASRRLPYEQYF	TRBV6-5	TRBJ2-7	NA	NA
TGTGCCAGCAGTGAAGCAAGTCCGGGAATAGGAAACACCATATATTTT	CASSEASPGIGNTIYF	TRBV6-1	TRBJ1-3	NA	NA
TGTGCCAGTAGTAGAGGCACTAGCGGGTCCTACAATGAGCAGTTCTTC	CASSRGTSGSYNEQFF	TRBV19	TRBJ2-1	TRBD2	NA
TGTGCCAGCAGCGGTACATATGGCTACACCTTC	CASSGTYGYTF	TRBV28	TRBJ1-2	NA	few
TGTGCCAGCAGCCCAACGTCAACGACGGCGAACACCGGGGAGCTGTTTTTT	CASSPTSTTANTGELFF	TRBV7-3	TRBJ2-2	NA	NA
TGCGCCAGCAGCTTGTCGGGGGCCGGAGGGGAAAAACTGTTTTTT	CASSLSGAGGEKLFF	TRBV5-1	TRBJ1-4	NA	few
TGTGCCAGCAGCCCTGTGCCCTACGAGCAGTACTTC	CASSPVPYEQYF	TRBV7-9	TRBJ2-7	NA	NA
TGTGCCAGCAGCCAAGAAGCCTCACGGTTACAAGAGACCCAGTACTTC	CASSQEASRLQETQYF	TRBV14	TRBJ2-5	NA	NA
TGCAGCGTTGCGCGGGCTCCCACAAATGAGCAGTTCTTC	CSVARAPTNEQFF	TRBV29-1	TRBJ2-1	NA	NA
TGCGCCAGCAGCTTGGCGGCCGGCTCCTACAATGAGCAGTTCTTC	CASSLAAGSYNEQFF	TRBV5-1	TRBJ2-1	NA	NA
TGTGCCAGCTCACCCCGGGCCCGAGACCATGAGCAGTTCTTC	CASSPRARDHEQFF	TRBV18	TRBJ2-1	NA	NA
TGTGCCAGCAGCCTTCGAGGATCCAACTATGGCTACACCTTC	CASSLRGSNYGYTF	TRBV11-2	TRBJ1-2	NA	NA
TGCAGCGTTACTAGACAGGGGGCGATGAACACTGAAGCTTTCTTT	CSVTRQGAMNTEAFF	TRBV29-1	TRBJ1-1	TRBD1	NA
TGTGCCAGCAGAGGACTAGCGGGAGTCGGGCAGTACTTC	CASRGLAGVGQYF	TRBV5-5	TRBJ2-7	TRBD2	few
TGCGCCAGCAGTTCAGGATCTGATCAGCCCCAGCATTTT	CASSSGSDQPQHF	TRBV5-1	TRBJ1-5	NA	NA
TGTGCCAGCAGGTACCCGACAGGGGGCAAGTACGAGCAGTACTTC	CASRYPTGGKYEQYF	TRBV6-5	TRBJ2-7	TRBD1	NA
TGTGCCAGTGTCGGGGGAGAAGCTTTCTTT	CASVGGEAFF	TRBV6-1	TRBJ1-1	NA	NA
TGTGCCAGTAGTCCTCAATTCGAGCCCCAGCATTTT	CASSPQFEPQHF	TRBV19	TRBJ1-5	NA	NA
TGCGCCAGCAGCTTGAGACAGGGGAACACTGAAGCTTTCTTT	CASSLRQGNTEAFF	TRBV5-1	TRBJ1-1	TRBD1	NA
TGTGCCAGCTCCCAGAAGGGACCGAATGAAAAACTGTTTTTT	CASSQKGPNEKLFF	TRBV5-4	TRBJ1-4	NA	NA
TGTGCCAGCATAGTTAGGCTAGCGGGAGCGGATACGCAGTATTTT	CASIVRLAGADTQYF	TRBV6-6	TRBJ2-3	TRBD2	NA